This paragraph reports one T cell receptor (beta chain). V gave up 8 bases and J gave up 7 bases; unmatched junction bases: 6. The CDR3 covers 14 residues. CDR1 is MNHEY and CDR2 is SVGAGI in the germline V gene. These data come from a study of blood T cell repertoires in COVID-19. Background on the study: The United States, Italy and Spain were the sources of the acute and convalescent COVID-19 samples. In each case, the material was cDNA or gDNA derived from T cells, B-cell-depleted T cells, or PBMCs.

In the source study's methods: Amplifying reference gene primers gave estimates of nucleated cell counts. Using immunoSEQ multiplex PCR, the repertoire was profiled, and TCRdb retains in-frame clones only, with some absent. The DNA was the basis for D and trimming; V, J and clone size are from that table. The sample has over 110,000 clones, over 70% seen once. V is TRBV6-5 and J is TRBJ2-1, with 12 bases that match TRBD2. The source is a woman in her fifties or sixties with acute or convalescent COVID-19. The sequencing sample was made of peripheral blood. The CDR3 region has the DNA TGTGCCAGCGGGTGGACTAGCGGGATTAATGAGCAGTTCTTC. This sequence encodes CASGWTSGINEQFF.